The clone carrying this T cell receptor (beta chain) was seen more than once but under ten times. Its antigen remains unidentified. The data derive from a study of vaccination effects on CD4 cells after COVID-19. General observations from the study: After vaccination, at late timepoints, clones induced by infection and by vaccine contracted markedly.

An approximately 10-day culture period preceded the isolation of CD4+ T cells. Participants were vaccinated with two doses of either the BNT162b2 or mRNA-1273 vaccine. Method: immunoSEQ multiplex PCR; TCRdb's copy keeps in-frame clones and lacks some. The data hold fewer than 75,000 clones, with approximately 79% observed a single time. This TCR derives from a human donor who received a COVID-19 vaccine. The source material was CD4+ T cells from PBMCs cultured without peptide, sampled after COVID-19 vaccination.

The CDR3 here is CASARGTEAFF. CDR3 nucleotide sequence: TGTGCCAGCGCCCGGGGAACTGAAGCTTTCTTT. The chain is built from TRBV3-1 (or the pseudogene TRBV3-2) and TRBJ1-1; no clear D gene. The CDR3 loop spans 11 amino acids. V lost 8 bases, J lost 5 bases, and 9 bases lay in between. Per germline, CDR1 LGHDT and CDR2 YNNKEL (reference sequence).